This section outlines one TCR beta chain sequence together with its context. Profiled with immunoSEQ multiplex PCR; TCRdb holds only in-frame clones, not every one. The data contain 130,000 to 150,000 clones, roughly 89% of them singletons. Germline V lookup: CDR1 SGHVS, CDR2 FNYEAQ. This CDR3 spans 13 amino acids. Trimming cost V 5 bases and J 5 bases, with 13 bases left between them. This sample is drawn from a study of control samples from healthy donors and cancer patients. Material for sequencing was blood. The sequence came from a man aged 30-40 years in good health. The V call is TRBV7-6, the J call TRBJ2-7; either TRBD1 or TRBD2 may supply D (5 bases each). The CDR3 loop is CASSGRGPNEQYF. The CDR3 DNA follows: TGTGCCAGCAGCGGCCGGGGCCCCAACGAGCAGTACTTC.